This is a list of T cell receptor beta chains from one sample in a study of blood T cells in healthy people across ages. MiXCR, applied by TCRdb to the 5' RACE reads, yields one record per CDR3 protein. Of more than 800,000 distinct CDR3 sequences in the sample, roughly 26% were seen once. Source material: blood. Source of these receptors: a woman older than 75 in good health. Both conserved end residues are part of each CDR3. The D gene is left open where the match is weak. Rows may omit the clone size; those that give it use once, few, many or a size class.

clone size,D gene,J gene,V gene,CDR3 protein,CDR3 DNA
many,TRBD2,TRBJ2-1,TRBV14,CASSQPPGLAGGPRYEQFF,TGTGCCAGCAGCCAACCTCCGGGACTAGCGGGGGGGCCCAGGTATGAGCAGTTCTTC
many,.,TRBJ1-1,TRBV15,CATSRRGGLGEAFF,TGTGCCACCAGCAGGAGGGGCGGTCTGGGTGAAGCTTTCTTT
few,.,TRBJ1-2,TRBV12-3/TRBV12-4,CASRATAALNYGYTF,TGTGCCAGCAGGGCGACGGCTGCACTTAACTATGGCTACACCTTC
few,.,TRBJ1-1,TRBV5-1,CASSSSRDGGRAFF,TGCGCCAGCAGCTCGTCCCGGGACGGGGGTCGGGCTTTCTTT
.,TRBD2,TRBJ2-3,TRBV28,CASSFLGTSGSARSTDTQYF,TGTGCCAGCAGTTTCCTCGGGACTAGCGGGAGCGCACGTAGCACAGATACGCAGTATTTT
many,TRBD2,TRBJ2-3,TRBV6-5,CASSYSNSGGLADTQYF,TGTGCCAGCAGTTACTCGAACTCGGGGGGGCTCGCAGATACGCAGTATTTT
few,.,TRBJ2-1,TRBV6-1,CASSVSRGQANEQFF,TGTGCCAGCAGTGTTAGCCGGGGGCAAGCGAATGAGCAGTTCTTC
many,.,TRBJ2-1,TRBV7-7,CASSYGHLGDEQFF,TGTGCCAGCAGTTACGGACATCTAGGGGATGAGCAGTTCTTC
.,.,TRBJ2-7,TRBV14,CASSQSNSIGPCYEQYF,TGTGCCAGCAGCCAGTCAAACAGTATCGGTCCTTGTTACGAGCAGTACTTC
many,.,TRBJ2-1,TRBV7-2,CASSGSWGDNEQFF,TGTGCCAGCAGCGGGAGTTGGGGGGATAATGAGCAGTTCTTC